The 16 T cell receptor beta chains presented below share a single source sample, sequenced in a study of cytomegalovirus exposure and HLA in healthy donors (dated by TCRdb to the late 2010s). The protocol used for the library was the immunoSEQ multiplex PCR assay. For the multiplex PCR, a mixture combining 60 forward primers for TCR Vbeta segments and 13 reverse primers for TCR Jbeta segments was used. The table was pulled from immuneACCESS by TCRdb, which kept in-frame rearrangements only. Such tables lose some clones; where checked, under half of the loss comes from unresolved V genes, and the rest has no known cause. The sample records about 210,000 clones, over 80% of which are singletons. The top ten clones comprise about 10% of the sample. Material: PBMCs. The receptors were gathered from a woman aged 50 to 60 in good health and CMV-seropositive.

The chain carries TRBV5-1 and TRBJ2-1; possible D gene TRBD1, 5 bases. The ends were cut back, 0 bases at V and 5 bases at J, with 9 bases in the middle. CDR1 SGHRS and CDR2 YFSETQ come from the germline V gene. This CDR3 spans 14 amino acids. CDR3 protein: CASSLGGRHNEQFF. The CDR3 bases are TGCGCCAGCAGCTTGGGGGGCCGCCACAATGAGCAGTTCTTC. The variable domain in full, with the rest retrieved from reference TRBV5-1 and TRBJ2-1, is KAGVTQTPRYLIKTRGQQVTLSCSPISGHRSVSWYQQTPGQGLQFLFEYFSETQRNKGNFPGRFSGRQFSNSRSEMNVSTLELGDSALYLCASSLGGRHNEQFFGPGTRLTVL.

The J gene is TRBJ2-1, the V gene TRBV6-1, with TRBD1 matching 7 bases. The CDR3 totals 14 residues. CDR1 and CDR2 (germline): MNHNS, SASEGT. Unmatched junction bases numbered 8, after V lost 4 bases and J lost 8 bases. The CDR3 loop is CASSGQTGLDEQFF. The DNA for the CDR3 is TGTGCCAGCAGTGGGCAGACAGGGTTAGATGAGCAGTTCTTC.

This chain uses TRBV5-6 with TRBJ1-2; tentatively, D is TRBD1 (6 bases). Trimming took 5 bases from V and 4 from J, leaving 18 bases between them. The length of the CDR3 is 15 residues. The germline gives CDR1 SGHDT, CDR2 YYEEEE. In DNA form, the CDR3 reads TGTGCCAGCAGAGGTTATGGACAGCTCTCCTATGGCTACACCTTC. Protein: CASRGYGQLSYGYTF.

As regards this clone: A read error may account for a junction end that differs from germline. CDR3 bases: TGTGCCAGCAGTGAAGCGCTTGGGGGCGGCGACTTC. Encoded protein: CASSEALGGGDF. This chain links TRBV2 with TRBJ2-7; tentative D call: TRBD1 (6 bases). This CDR3 comprises 12 residues. Germline V CDR1 and CDR2: SNHLY, FYNNEI.

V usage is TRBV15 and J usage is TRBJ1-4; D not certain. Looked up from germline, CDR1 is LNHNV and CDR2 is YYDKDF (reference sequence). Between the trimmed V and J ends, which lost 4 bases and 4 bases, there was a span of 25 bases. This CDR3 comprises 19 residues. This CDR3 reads CATSKAPGPARGLNEKLFF. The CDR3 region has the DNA TGTGCCACCAGCAAGGCCCCTGGACCCGCCCGAGGACTTAATGAAAAACTGTTTTTT.

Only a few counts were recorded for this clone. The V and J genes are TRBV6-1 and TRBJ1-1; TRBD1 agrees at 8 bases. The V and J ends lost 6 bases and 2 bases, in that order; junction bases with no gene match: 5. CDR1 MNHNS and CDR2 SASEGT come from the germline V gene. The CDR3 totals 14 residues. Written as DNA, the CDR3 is TGTGCCAGCAGGTCGGCAGGGGGCAACACTGAAGCTTTCTTT. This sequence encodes CASRSAGGNTEAFF.

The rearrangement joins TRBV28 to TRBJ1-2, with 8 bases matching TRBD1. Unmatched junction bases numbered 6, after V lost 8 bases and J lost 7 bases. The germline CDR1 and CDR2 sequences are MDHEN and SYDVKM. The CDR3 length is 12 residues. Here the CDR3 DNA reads TGTGCCAGCGGAGACAGGGGTGGTGGCTACACCTTC. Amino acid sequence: CASGDRGGGYTF.

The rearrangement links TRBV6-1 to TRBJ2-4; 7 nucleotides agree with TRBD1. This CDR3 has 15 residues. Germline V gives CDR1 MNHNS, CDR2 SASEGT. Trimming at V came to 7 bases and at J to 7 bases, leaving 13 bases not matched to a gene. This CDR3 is CASNLDGTEDNIQYF. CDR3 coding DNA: TGTGCCAGCAACCTCGATGGGACAGAGGATAACATTCAGTACTTC.

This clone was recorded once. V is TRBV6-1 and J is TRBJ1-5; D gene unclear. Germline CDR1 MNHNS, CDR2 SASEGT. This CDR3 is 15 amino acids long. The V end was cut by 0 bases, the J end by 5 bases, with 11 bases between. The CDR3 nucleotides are TGTGCCAGCAGTGAAGCGCTTTACGGGGATCAGCCCCAGCATTTT. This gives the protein CASSEALYGDQPQHF.

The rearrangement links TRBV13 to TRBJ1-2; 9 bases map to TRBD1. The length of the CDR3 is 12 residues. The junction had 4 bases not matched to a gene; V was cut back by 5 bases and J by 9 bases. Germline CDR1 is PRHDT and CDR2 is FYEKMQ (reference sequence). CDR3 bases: TGTGCCAGCAGCCTCGGACAGGGGAGCTACACCTTC. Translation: CASSLGQGSYTF. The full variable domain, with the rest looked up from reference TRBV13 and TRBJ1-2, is AAGVIQSPRHLIKEKRETATLKCYPIPRHDTVYWYQQGPGQDPQFLISFYEKMQSDKGSIPDRFSAQQFSDYHSELNMSSLELGDSALYFCASSLGQGSYTFGSGTRLTVV.

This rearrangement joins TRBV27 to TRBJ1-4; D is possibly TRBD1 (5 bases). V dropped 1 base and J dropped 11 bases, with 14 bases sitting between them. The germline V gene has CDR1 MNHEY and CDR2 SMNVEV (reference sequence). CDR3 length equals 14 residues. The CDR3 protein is CASSLLGATRKLFF. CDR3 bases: TGTGCCAGCAGTTTATTAGGGGCTACCAGGAAACTGTTTTTT.

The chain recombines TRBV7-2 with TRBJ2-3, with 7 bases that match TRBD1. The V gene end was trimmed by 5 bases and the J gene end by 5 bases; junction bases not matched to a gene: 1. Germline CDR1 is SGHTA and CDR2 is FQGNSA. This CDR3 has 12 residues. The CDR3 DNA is TGTGCCAGCAGCGACAGGGTAGATACGCAGTATTTT. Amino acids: CASSDRVDTQYF.

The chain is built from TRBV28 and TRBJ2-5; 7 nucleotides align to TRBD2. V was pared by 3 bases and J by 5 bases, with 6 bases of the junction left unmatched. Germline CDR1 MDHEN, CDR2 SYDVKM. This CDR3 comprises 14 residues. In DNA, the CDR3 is TGTGCCAGCAGTTTTTCGGGAGGTTGGGAGACCCAGTACTTC. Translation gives CASSFSGGWETQYF.

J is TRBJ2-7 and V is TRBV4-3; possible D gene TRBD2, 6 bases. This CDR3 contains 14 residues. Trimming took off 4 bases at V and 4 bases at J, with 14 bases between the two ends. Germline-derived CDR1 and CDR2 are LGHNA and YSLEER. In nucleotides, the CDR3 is TGCGCCAGCAGCCTCGGGGTAGCGGCTTACGAGCAGTACTTC. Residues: CASSLGVAAYEQYF.

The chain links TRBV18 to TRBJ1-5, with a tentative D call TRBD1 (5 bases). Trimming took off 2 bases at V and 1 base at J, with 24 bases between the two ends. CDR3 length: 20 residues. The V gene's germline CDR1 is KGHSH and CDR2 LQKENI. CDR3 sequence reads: CASSPVRGGVGRDSNQPQHF. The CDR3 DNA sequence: TGTGCCAGCTCACCAGTAAGGGGAGGAGTGGGCAGGGACAGCAATCAGCCCCAGCATTTT.

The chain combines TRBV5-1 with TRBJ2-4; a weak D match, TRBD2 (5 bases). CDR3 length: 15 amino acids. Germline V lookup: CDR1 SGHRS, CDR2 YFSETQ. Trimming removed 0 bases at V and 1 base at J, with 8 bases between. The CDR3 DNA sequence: TGCGCCAGCAGCTTGGCCGCGGGTGCCAAAAACATTCAGTACTTC. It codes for CASSLAAGAKNIQYF.